This T cell receptor (beta chain) was retrieved from a study of shared clonotypes between healthy human individuals. The study's findings and limits: Sampling covered blood only; tissue repertoires likely differ. Genetic and exposure-history diversity was limited by the few donors.

Source study methods: ImmunoSEQ yielded junction-only sequences lacking quality scores, so filtering differed. Sequencing used immunoSEQ multiplex PCR; TCRdb keeps in-frame clones, though not all of them. Clone size and the V and J calls come from that table; the DNA yielded D and trimming. The table lists about 100,000 clones, 60% to 75% of them singletons, with 50% in the top ten. This CDR3 has 11 amino acids. CDR1 and CDR2 from the germline V gene are SGHAT and FQNNGV. For this clone: What it binds is not known. A read error may produce the germline difference seen at one junction end.

Combination of CD45RO+ cells with CCR7-negative CD45RA+ TemRA cells was used for CD8 memory. The sequencing input was memory CD8+ T cells sorted from blood. As to subset: CD45RO+ cells pooled with CCR7-negative TemRA cells. The V gene is TRBV11-2, the J gene TRBJ2-1; D is perhaps TRBD2 (6 bases). The receptor was derived from a man younger than 45 in good health. CDR3 bases: TGTGCCAGCAGCTTAGCGGGAGCGGTCATCTTC. It yields the protein CASSLAGAVIF.